The sequence of this TCR beta chain was determined in a study of T cells after yellow fever vaccination. Study-level background: SMART-Seq v4 Ultra Low Input prepared the low-cell-number fractions. Study-wide results and caveats: Reappearance after the booster was seen for most primary-vaccination clones, at more than 95% CD4 and around 88% CD8. Contaminants from the bulk population, in the form of abundant clonotypes, could be found in FACS-sorted repertoires.

MiXCR, run by TCRdb on the 5' RACE reads, gives a single entry per CDR3 protein. The data contain about 400,000 distinct CDR3 sequences, about 6.2% of them singletons. V lost 3 bases, J lost 4 bases, and 10 bases stayed unmatched. Germline V CDR1 and CDR2: DFQATT, SNEGSKA (reference sequence). The CDR3 has 16 amino acids. This clonotype was observed a few times. Its antigen is as yet unknown. This sequence originates from a man aged 25-45 years who received the YFV17D yellow fever vaccine. This chain joins TRBV20-1 and TRBJ2-2; the match to TRBD2 covers 8 bases. Specimen: PBMCs, collected 5 days after the yellow fever booster vaccination. The CDR3 protein is CSARTLAGGFTGELFF. For the CDR3, the DNA is TGCAGTGCTAGGACCCTCGCGGGAGGATTCACCGGGGAGCTGTTTTTT.